These 10 T cell receptor beta chains share one sample of origin, sequenced in a study of identical twins. TCRdb used MiXCR to reprocess the 5' RACE reads, holding one entry per CDR3 protein. The sample lists around 1.7 million distinct CDR3 sequences, under 35% seen once, with 0.27% in the top ten. Sequencing was performed on cord blood. The receptor source for this set is a newborn girl in good health.

As DNA, the CDR3 is TGTGCCATCAGTGTAGAGGGGGTCGAGCAGTACTTC. This translates into CAISVEGVEQYF. The rearrangement uses TRBV10-3 and TRBJ2-7; TRBD1 might be the D (6 bases). Germline V gene data show CDR1 as ENHRY and CDR2 as SYGVKD. CDR3 size: 12 residues. Deletions cut 4 bases from V and 6 bases from J, with 10 bases between.

In regard to this clonotype: A much larger clonotype is one base distant, so this may be a read error. This rearrangement joins TRBV3-1 to TRBJ2-1, with D perhaps matching TRBD1 or TRBD2 (7 bases each). Between the trimmed V and J ends, which lost 7 bases and 8 bases, there was a span of 18 bases. Germline V gene lookup returns CDR1 LGHDT and CDR2 YNNKEL (reference sequence). The CDR3 runs 14 residues. CDR3 DNA sequence: TGTGCCAGCACGAACCAACAGGGGAGGGATGAGCAGTTCTTC. This translates into CASTNQQGRDEQFF.

This clonotype showed up many times. The chain is built from TRBV11-2 and TRBJ2-3; D possibly corresponds to TRBD2 (6 bases). This CDR3 contains 16 residues. V gave up 5 bases and J gave up 0 bases, with 15 bases separating them. Germline assignment: CDR1 SGHAT and CDR2 FQNNGV. The CDR3 nucleotides read TGTGCCAGCAGCCCCTGGAGGGGAGCTAGCACAGATACGCAGTATTTT. It is translated as CASSPWRGASTDTQYF.

J is TRBJ2-1 and V is TRBV3-1; TRBD2 agrees at 9 bases. CDR1 is LGHDT, CDR2 YNNKEL, per germline (reference sequence). The junction had 13 bases not matched to a gene; V was cut back by 4 bases and J by 6 bases. The CDR3 is 17 amino acids. Here the CDR3 DNA reads TGTGCCAGCAGCCTGCAAAGGCTAGCGGGGATCCTCAATGAGCAGTTCTTC. Its translation: CASSLQRLAGILNEQFF.

The gene calls are TRBV20-1 and TRBJ2-2, with 13 bases identical to TRBD2. CDR1 DFQATT and CDR2 SNEGSKA come from the germline V gene (reference sequence). The CDR3 totals 16 residues. V trimming: 3 bases; J trimming: 5 bases; junction bases outside the gene matches: 6. CDR3 in DNA: TGCAGTGCTAGTCCCACTAGCGGGGGGGGGACCGGGGAGCTGTTTTTT. Its translation: CSASPTSGGGTGELFF.

This clonotype was picked up many times. The rearrangement uses TRBV28 and TRBJ1-2; D might be TRBD1 (6 bases). The CDR3 is 13 residues long. Germline CDR1 reads MDHEN; CDR2 reads SYDVKM. V was cut by 3 bases and J by 3 bases, with 8 bases left in between. The CDR3 sequence: CASSLRGYYGYTF. The CDR3 DNA follows: TGTGCCAGCAGTTTGAGGGGGTACTATGGCTACACCTTC.

Of note for this clonotype: Mismatch with germline at one junction end may stem from a read error. This chain uses TRBV28 with TRBJ2-3, with 11 bases matching TRBD1. Per the germline V gene, CDR1 is MDHEN and CDR2 is SYDVKM. CDR3 length: 15 amino acids. This CDR3 is CVSRAGTGGADTQYF. CDR3 sequence (DNA): TGTGTCAGCAGGGCCGGGACAGGGGGAGCAGATACGCAGTATTTT.

This clonotype was picked up a small number of times. The V gene is TRBV6-5, the J gene TRBJ2-3; 10 nucleotides line up with TRBD2. Germline lookup yields CDR1 MNHEY and CDR2 SVGAGI. The CDR3 totals 16 residues. V lost 2 bases to trimming and J lost 4 bases; unmatched junction nucleotides: 6. The CDR3, as DNA: TGTGCCAGCAGTTACCGTCCTAGCGGGAGTGCAGATACGCAGTATTTT. Translating gives CASSYRPSGSADTQYF.

Concerning this clonotype: A much larger clone is a single base away; this may be a read error. The chain joins TRBV12-3 or TRBV12-4 to TRBJ2-7; 9 bases match TRBD1. This CDR3 comprises 13 residues. The CDR3 coding sequence is TGTGCCGGCAGGGACAGGGTCGGCTACGAGCAGTACTTC. Translating gives CAGRDRVGYEQYF.

The table lists this clonotype with many counts. This chain links TRBV14 with TRBJ2-7, with D possibly TRBD2 on 6 matching bases. The CDR3 is 16 residues long. In germline, CDR1 is SGHDN, CDR2 FVKESK. Trimming shortened V by 6 bases and J by 3 bases, and 21 bases separated the two germline ends. The CDR3 spells CASSHDPGLAFYEQYF. The CDR3 coding sequence is TGTGCCAGCAGTCATGACCCGGGACTGGCTTTCTACGAGCAGTACTTC.